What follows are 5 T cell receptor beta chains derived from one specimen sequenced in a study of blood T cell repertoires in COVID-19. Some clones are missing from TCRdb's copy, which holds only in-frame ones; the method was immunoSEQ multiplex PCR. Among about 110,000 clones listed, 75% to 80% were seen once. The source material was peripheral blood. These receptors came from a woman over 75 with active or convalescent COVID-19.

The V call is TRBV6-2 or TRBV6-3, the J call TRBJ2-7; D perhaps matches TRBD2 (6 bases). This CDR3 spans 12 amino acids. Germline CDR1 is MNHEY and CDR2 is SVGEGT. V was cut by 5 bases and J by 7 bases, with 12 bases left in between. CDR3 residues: CASSQLGREQYF. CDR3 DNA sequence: TGTGCCAGCAGTCAACTGGGGAGGGAGCAGTACTTC.

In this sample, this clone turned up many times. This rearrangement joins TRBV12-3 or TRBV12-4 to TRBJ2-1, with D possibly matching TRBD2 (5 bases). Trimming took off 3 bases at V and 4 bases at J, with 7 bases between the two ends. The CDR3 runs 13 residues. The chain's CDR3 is CASSFSGYNEQFF. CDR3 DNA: TGTGCCAGCAGTTTCAGCGGATACAATGAGCAGTTCTTC.

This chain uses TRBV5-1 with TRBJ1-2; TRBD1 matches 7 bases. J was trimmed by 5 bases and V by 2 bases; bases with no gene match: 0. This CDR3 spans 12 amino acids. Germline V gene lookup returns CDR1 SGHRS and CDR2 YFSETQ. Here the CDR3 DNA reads TGCGCCAGCAGCTTACAGGGGTATGGCTACACCTTC. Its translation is CASSLQGYGYTF. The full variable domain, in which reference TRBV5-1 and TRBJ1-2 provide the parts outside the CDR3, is KAGVTQTPRYLIKTRGQQVTLSCSPISGHRSVSWYQQTPGQGLQFLFEYFSETQRNKGNFPGRFSGRQFSNSRSEMNVSTLELGDSALYLCASSLQGYGYTFGSGTRLTVV.

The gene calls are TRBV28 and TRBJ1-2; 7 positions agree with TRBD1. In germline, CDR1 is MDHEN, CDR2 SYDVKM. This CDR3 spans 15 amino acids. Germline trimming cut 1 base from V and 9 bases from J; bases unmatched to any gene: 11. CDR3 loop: CASSLLEGGGGSYTF. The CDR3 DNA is TGTGCCAGCAGTTTATTGGAAGGGGGCGGAGGTAGCTACACCTTC.

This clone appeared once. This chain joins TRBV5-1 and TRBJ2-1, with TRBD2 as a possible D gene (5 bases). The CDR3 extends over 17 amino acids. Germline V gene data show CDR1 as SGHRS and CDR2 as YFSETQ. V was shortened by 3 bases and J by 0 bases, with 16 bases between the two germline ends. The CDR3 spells CASSSDLALSSYNEQFF. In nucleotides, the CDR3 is TGCGCCAGCAGCTCGGACTTGGCTCTAAGCTCCTACAATGAGCAGTTCTTC.